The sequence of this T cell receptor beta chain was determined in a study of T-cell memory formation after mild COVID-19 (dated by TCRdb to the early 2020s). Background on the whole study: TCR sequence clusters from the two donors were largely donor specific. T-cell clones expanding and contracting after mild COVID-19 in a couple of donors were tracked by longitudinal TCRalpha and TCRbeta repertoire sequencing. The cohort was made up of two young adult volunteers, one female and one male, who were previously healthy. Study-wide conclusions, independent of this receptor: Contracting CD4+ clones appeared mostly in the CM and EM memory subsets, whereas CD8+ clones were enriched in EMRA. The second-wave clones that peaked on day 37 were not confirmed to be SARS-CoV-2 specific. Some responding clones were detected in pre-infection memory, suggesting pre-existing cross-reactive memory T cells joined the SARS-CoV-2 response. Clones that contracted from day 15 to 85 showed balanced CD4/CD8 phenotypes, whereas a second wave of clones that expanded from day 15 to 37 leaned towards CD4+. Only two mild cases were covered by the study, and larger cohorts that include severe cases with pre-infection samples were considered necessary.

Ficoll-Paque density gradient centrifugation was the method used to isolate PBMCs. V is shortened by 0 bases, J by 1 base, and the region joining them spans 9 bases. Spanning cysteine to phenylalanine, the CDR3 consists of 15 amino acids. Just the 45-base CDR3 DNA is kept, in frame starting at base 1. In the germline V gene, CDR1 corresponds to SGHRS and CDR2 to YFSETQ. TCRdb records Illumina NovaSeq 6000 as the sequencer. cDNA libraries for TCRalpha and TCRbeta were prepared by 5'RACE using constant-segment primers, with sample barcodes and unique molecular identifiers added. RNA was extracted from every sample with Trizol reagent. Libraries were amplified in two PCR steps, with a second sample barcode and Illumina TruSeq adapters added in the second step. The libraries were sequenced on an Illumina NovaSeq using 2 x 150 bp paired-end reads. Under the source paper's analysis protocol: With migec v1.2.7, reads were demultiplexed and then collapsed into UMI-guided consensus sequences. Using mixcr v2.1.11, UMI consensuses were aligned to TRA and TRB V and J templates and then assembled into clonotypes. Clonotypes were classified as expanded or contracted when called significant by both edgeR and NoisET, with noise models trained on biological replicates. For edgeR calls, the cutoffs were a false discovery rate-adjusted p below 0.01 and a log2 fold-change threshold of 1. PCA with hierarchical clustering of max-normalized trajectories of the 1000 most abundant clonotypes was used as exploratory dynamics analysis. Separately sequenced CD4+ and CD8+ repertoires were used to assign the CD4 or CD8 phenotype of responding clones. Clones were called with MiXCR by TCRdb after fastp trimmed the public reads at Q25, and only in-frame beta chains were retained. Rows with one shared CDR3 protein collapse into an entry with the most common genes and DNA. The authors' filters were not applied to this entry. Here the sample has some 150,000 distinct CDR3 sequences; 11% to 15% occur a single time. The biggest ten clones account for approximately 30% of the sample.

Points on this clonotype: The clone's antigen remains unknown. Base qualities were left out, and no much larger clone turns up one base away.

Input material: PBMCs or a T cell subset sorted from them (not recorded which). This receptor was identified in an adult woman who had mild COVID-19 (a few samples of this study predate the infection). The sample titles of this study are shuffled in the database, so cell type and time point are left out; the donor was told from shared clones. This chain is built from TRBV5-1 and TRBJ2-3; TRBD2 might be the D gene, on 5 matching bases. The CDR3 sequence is CASSLAAVGTDTQYF. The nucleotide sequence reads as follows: TGCGCCAGCAGCTTGGCAGCGGTCGGCACAGATACGCAGTATTTT.